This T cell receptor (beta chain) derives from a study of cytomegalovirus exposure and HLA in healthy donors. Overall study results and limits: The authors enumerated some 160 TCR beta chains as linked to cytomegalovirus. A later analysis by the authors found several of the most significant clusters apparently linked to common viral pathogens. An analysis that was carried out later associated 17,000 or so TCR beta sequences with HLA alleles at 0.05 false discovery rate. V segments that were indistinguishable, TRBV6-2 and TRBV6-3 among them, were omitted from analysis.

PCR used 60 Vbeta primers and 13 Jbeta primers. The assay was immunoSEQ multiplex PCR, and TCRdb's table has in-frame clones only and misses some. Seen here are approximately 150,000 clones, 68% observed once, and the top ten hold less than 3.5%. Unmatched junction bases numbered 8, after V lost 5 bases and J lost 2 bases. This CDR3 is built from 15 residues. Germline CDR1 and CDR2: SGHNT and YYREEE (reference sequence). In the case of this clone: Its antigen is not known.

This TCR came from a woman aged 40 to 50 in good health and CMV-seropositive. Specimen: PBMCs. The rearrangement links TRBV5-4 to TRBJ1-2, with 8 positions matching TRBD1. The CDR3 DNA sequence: TGTGCCAGCAGACCAACAGGGGGGACCAACTATGGCTACACCTTC. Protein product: CASRPTGGTNYGYTF. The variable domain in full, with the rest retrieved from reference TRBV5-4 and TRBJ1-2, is ETGVTQSPTHLIKTRGQQVTLRCSSQSGHNTVSWYQQALGQGPQFIFQYYREEENGRGNFPPRFSGLQFPNYSSELNVNALELDDSALYLCASRPTGGTNYGYTFGSGTRLTVV.